This TCR beta chain appears in the sequencing data of a study of regulatory T cells in long-lasting Graves disease (dated by TCRdb to 2020 to 2023). Study-wide context: In the newly diagnosed Graves' disease group, patients had been taking antithyroid drugs for less than 3 months. Peripheral blood TCR sequencing and RNA sequencing compared persistent Graves' disease patients with newly diagnosed Graves' disease patients. The study took place in China and was registered as a clinical trial. A total of about 33 samples were covered by TCR sequencing, comprising approximately 13 persistent and 20 newly diagnosed Graves' disease patients.

This sample's time point label indicates: newly diagnosed GD, antithyroid drugs for less than 3 months. RNA was extracted from PBMCs in TRIzol for both TCR sequencing and RNA sequencing. The diagnosis of Graves' disease followed American Thyroid Association guidelines. Recruitment of patients was carried out at an endocrinology department in Xi'an, China. Each patient gave about 10 milliliters of peripheral blood, collected in an EDTA anticoagulant tube. Ficoll Paque Plus density gradient separation was used to isolate PBMCs, and no additional T cell sorting was done. An Agilent 2100 Bioanalyzer and agarose gel were used to check RNA quality, while a NanoDrop 2000 measured RNA concentration. Points the paper makes about the study in general: Persistent disease showed preferential use of TRBV28, TRBJ1-2 and TRBJ2-5, whereas newly diagnosed disease favored TRBV20-1 and TRBJ2-1. A larger number of public clonotypes was shared among persistent patients (about 2,700) than among newly diagnosed patients (around 970). Compared with newly diagnosed patients, persistent Graves' disease patients had lower TCR Shannon entropy and fewer highly expanded clones, which suggests clonal expansion. The small sample size was acknowledged by the authors as a limitation that may reduce accuracy. Only peripheral blood was studied, because thyroid tissue, the primary lesion, was inaccessible. Sequencing and analysis were limited to the TCR beta chain.

This clonotype was seen at least ten times. Its target antigen remains unknown. No base qualities exist here, and no much larger clone lies one base off it. Preparation of the library involved multiplex PCR. TCRdb shows the sequencer as Illumina HiSeq 4000. TCR beta libraries were built with iRepertoire HTBI primers and Arm-PCR amplification of CDR3 regions. PCR products were gel purified before sequencing. The published analysis was carried out like this. A total of some 65 TRBV and approximately 15 TRBJ segments were identified across samples and were used for gene usage analysis of CDR3 amino acid clonotypes. COPE and FqMerger were used to merge the filtered high-quality paired reads into contigs. BLAST was used to align contigs to IMGT TRBV, TRBD and TRBJ reference genes, with CDR3 defined following IMGT. Highly expanded clones were defined as clonotypes with a frequency above 0.1%. Shannon entropy was used to measure repertoire diversity, and the Gini coefficient was used to measure V-J evenness. A clonotype found in more than one individual was treated as public. TCRdb passed the public sequencing reads through fastp at Q25 and MiXCR, retaining productive beta sequences. Identical CDR3 proteins give one entry, which carries the most common genes and DNA. These V and J calls derive from TCRdb rather than the authors' analysis. This sample is represented by a few hundred thousand distinct CDR3 sequences; around 15% of them were singletons. The biggest ten clones account for 20% to 25% of the sample.

V ends up 1 base short and J 9 bases short, with an unmatched junction base count of 3. CDR1 and CDR2 are read off the germline V gene (reference sequence) as SGHAT and FQDESV. From its cysteine to its phenylalanine, the CDR3 spans 13 amino acids. Only the CDR3 part of the read is kept: 39 bases, read in frame from the first base. This same sample was also part of a study on T cells in Graves' hyperthyroidism and ophthalmopathy. As described in the second report: Graves' hyperthyroidism was defined as stable when no progression to ophthalmopathy occurred over 18 months of follow-up. Hyperthyroidism patients were newly diagnosed, had a disease duration of under 2 months, and were aged 18 to 65 years. Patients with uncontrolled infections, other autoimmune diseases, pregnancy or lactation were excluded. Diagnoses were based on clinical symptoms, serum thyroxine and TRAb, thyroid ultrasound and orbital computed tomography. For the first round of RT-PCR on the TCR CDR3, the HTBI primer set was used together with the Qiagen OneStep RT-PCR kit. Most expanded thyroid clonotypes (frequency above 0.001) were also detected in blood, suggesting blood repertoires may reflect thyroid immune responses. A 13 V-J signature model separated ophthalmopathy from stable hyperthyroidism, with around 90% sensitivity and 81.08% specificity in cross-validation and 80%/75% in testing. In validation, the model predicted progression to ophthalmopathy with 55% to 71% sensitivity and 72.22% specificity, a median of approximately 6.7 months before onset. TCR V-J signatures able to tell the groups apart were searched for in a discovery cohort of some 100 patients, of whom more than 40 had Graves' ophthalmopathy and around 56 had stable Graves' hyperthyroidism. An independent validation cohort of under 20 hyperthyroidism patients and 17 patients who later progressed to ophthalmopathy tested prospective prediction of ophthalmopathy. For training and testing, the 95 to 100 patients in the discovery cohort were randomly divided in a 7:3 ratio. In more than five Graves' hyperthyroidism patients, the study also compared T-cell repertoires from thyroid tissue with T-cell repertoires from blood. Following sampling, methimazole starting at 30 mg daily was given to hyperthyroidism patients, and high-dose intravenous methylprednisolone was given to ophthalmopathy patients. A second multiplex PCR round built the libraries, followed by size selection and purification. Sequencing of the libraries was done on an Illumina HiSeq2000 using paired-end 100 bp reads. SOAPnuke was used to process the raw data, removing reads that contained adapters or uncalled bases, had a mean Phred below 15, or lacked an exact match to the constant primer or identifier. High-quality paired reads were merged using COPE v1.2.5, and each unique nucleotide sequence was defined as a clonotype. MiTCR v1.1 was used to align clonotypes to the IMGT TRBV, TRBD and TRBJ reference segments. Analysis was restricted to V-J combinations with a frequency above 0.0001, which covered roughly 99% of repertoires. A TCS score was defined as the ratio of F50 (clonal expansion) to E x V (chaos), with BLOSUM62-based TCRdist applied between CDR3 peptides within each V-J. Welch's t-statistics and random forest reduced just over 500 V-J features to 13, which were used in a naive Bayes classifier (R e1071). No statistical method was used to fix the sample size in advance, and group allocation was not hidden from the investigators. According to the paper, TCR Vbeta CDR3 sequencing was carried out on 135 peripheral blood samples, which came from 40 to 45 ophthalmopathy, around 74 hyperthyroidism and roughly 17 progressor patients.

The chain links TRBV11-1 with TRBJ2-1; TRBD1 matches 7 bases in the middle. This specimen consisted of peripheral blood mononuclear cells (PBMCs), obtained at new diagnosis, from a patient treated with antithyroid drugs. This TCR was recovered from a woman between 18 and 29 years old with Graves disease. Donor details come from another sample of the same person, matched by shared clones. The nucleotides read TGTGCCAGCAGCTTAGGGACAGGCATTGAGCAGTTCTTC. This codes for CASSLGTGIEQFF.